This T cell receptor (beta chain) appears in the sequencing data of a study of T cell responses to AZD1222 COVID-19 vaccine. Study summary: Pooled together were second doses at about 4 or about 12 weeks. The study's findings and limits: The span of vaccine-associated CD4 TCRs extended across spike, with dominance at 160-218 and 743-854.

The method was immunoSEQ multiplex PCR; TCRdb's version includes in-frame clones alone and lacks a portion of them. The top ten clones hold around 1.5% of a sample with 100,000 to 150,000 clones, around 90% of them seen once. Of note for this clone: No antigen is known for it.

The CDR3 runs to 15 residues. The ends were cut back, 4 bases at V and 6 bases at J, with 20 bases in the middle. Germline V gives CDR1 SGHNT, CDR2 YYREEE (reference sequence). Sequenced material: peripheral blood, taken on day 0 of AZD1222 vaccination. The chain couples TRBV5-4 to TRBJ2-7; D possibly matches TRBD1 or TRBD2 (5 bases each). The clonotype comes from an adult in good health. In nucleotides, the CDR3 is TGTGCCAGCAGCCAACCAGGCGTGGGGGTGCGCGAGCAGTACTTC. Its translation is CASSQPGVGVREQYF.